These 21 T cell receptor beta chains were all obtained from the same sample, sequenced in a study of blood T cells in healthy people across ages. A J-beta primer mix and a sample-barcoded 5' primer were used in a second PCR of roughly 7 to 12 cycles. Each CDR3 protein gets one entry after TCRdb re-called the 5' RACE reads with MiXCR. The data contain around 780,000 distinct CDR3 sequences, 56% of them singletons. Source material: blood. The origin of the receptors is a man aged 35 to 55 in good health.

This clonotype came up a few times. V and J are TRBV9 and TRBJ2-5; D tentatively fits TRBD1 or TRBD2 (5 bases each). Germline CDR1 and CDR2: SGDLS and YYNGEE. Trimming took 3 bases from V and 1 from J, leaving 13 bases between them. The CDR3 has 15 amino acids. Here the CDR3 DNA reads TGTGCCAGCAGCGCGCAACCCGGGACCCAAGAGACCCAGTACTTC. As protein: CASSAQPGTQETQYF.

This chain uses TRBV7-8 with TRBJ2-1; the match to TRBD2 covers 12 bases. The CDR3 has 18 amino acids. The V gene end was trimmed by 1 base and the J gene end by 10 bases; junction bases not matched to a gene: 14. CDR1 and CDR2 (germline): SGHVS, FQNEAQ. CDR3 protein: CASSLESLTSGRTLEQFF. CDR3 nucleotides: TGTGCCAGCAGCTTAGAAAGTTTAACTAGCGGGAGGACTTTGGAGCAGTTCTTC. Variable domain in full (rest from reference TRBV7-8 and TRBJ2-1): GAGVSQSPRYKVAKRGQDVALRCDPISGHVSLFWYQQALGQGPEFLTYFQNEAQLDKSGLPSDRFFAERPEGSVSTLKIQRTQQEDSAVYLCASSLESLTSGRTLEQFFGPGTRLTVL.

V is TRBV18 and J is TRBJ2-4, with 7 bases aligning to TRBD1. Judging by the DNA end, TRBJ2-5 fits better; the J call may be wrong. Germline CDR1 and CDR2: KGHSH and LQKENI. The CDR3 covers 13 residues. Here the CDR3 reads CASRTGLKETQYF. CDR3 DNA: TGTGCCAGCAGGACAGGCCTAAAAGAGACCCAGTACTTC.

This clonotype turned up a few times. Written as DNA, the CDR3 is TGCAGTGCTGCCCCGACAGCGGGAGACGAGCAGTACTTC. Residues: CSAAPTAGDEQYF. The chain joins TRBV20-1 to TRBJ2-5, with 8 bases fitting TRBD2. Matching the DNA end better, TRBJ2-7 makes the J call doubtful. CDR1 DFQATT and CDR2 SNEGSKA come from the germline V gene (reference sequence). The CDR3 loop spans 13 amino acids.

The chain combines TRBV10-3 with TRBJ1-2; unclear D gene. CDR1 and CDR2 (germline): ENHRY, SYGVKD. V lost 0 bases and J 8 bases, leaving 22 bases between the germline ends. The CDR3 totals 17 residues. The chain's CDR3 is CAISESSIGPVGGGYTF. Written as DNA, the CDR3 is TGTGCCATCAGTGAGTCGTCAATCGGCCCTGTGGGTGGAGGCTACACCTTC.

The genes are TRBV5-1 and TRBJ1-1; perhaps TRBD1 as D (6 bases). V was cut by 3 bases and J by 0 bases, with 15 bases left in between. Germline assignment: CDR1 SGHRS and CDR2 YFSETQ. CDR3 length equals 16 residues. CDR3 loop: CASSSGDTDMNTEAFF. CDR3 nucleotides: TGCGCCAGCAGCTCCGGGGACACGGATATGAACACTGAAGCTTTCTTT.

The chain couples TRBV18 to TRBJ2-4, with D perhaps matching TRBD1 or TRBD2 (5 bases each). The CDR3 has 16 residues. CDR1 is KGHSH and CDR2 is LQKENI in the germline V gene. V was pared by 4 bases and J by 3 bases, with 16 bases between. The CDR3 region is CASSQLRGVDKNIQYF. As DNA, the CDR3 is TGTGCCAGCTCACAACTAAGGGGAGTGGACAAAAACATTCAGTACTTC.

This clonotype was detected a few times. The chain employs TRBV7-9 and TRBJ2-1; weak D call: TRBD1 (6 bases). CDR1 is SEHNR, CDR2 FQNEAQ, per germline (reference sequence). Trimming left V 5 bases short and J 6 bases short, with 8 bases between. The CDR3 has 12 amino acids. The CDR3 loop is CASSTQGNEQFF. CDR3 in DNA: TGTGCCAGCAGCACACAGGGCAATGAGCAGTTCTTC.

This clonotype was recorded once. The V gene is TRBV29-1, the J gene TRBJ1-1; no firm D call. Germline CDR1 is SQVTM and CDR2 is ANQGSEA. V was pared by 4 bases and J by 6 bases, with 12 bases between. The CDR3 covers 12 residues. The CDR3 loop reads CSVGVSDAEAFF. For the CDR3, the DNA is TGCAGCGTTGGGGTGTCCGATGCTGAAGCTTTCTTT.

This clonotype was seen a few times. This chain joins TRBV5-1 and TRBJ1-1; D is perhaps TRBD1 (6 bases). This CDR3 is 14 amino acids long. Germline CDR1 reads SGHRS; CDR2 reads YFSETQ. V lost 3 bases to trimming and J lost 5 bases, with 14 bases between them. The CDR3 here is CASSSQGLETEAFF. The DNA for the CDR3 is TGCGCCAGCAGCTCTCAGGGGTTGGAGACTGAAGCTTTCTTT.

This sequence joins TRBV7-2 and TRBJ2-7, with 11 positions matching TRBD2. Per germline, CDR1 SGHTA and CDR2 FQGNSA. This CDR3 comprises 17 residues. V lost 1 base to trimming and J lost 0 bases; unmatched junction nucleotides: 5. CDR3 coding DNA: TGTGCCAGCAGCTTAGGCCCTAGCGGGAGGAACTCCTACGAGCAGTACTTC. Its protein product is CASSLGPSGRNSYEQYF.

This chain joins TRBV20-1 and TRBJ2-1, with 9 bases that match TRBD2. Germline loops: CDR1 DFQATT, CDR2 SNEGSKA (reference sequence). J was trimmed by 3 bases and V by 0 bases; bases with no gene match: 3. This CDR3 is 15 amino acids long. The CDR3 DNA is TGCAGTGCTAGAGATGGTAGCGGGAGCTACAATGAGCAGTTCTTC. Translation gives CSARDGSGSYNEQFF.

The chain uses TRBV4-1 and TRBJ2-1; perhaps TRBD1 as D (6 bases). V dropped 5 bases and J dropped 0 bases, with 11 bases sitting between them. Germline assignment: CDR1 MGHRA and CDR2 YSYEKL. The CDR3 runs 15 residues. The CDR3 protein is CASSGRDNSYNEQFF. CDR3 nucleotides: TGCGCCAGCAGCGGCCGGGACAACTCCTACAATGAGCAGTTCTTC.

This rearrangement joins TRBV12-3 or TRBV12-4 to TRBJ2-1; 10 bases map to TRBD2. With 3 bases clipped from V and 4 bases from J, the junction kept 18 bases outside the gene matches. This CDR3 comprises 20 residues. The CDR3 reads CASSFRLAGETAHMYNEQFF. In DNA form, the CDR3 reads TGTGCCAGCAGTTTTCGGCTAGCGGGGGAGACAGCACATATGTACAATGAGCAGTTCTTC.

The CDR3 region is CASSYGTLCNEQFF. CDR3 nucleotide sequence: TGTGCCAGCAGCTACGGGACGCTCTGCAATGAGCAGTTCTTC. The chain uses TRBV7-2 and TRBJ2-1, with D possibly being TRBD1 or TRBD2 (5 bases each). Germline-derived CDR1 and CDR2 are SGHTA and FQGNSA. This CDR3 comprises 14 residues. Trimming pared 4 bases from V and 6 bases from J, leaving 13 bases between.

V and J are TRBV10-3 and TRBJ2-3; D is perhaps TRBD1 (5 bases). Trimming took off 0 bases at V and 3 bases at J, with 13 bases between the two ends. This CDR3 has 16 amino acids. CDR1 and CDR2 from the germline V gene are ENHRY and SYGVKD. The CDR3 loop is CAISESFRVGTDTQYF. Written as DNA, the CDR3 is TGTGCCATCAGTGAGTCTTTCAGGGTGGGGACAGATACGCAGTATTTT.

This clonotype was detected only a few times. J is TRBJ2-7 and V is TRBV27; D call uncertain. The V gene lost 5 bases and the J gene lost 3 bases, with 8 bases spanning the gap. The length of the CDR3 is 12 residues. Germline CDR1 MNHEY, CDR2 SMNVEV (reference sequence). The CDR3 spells CASSRNHYEQYF. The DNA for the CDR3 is TGTGCCAGCAGTCGAAATCACTACGAGCAGTACTTC.

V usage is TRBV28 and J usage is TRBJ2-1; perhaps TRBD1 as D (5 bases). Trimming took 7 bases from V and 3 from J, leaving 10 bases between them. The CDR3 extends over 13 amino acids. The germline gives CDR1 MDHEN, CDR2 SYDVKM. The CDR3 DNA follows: TGTGCCAGCACCAATCAGGGCTACAATGAGCAGTTCTTC. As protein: CASTNQGYNEQFF.

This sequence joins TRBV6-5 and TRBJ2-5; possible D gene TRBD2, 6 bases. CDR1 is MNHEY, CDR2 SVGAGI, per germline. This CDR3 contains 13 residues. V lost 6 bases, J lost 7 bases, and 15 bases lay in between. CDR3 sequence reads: CASSPGSMGTQYF. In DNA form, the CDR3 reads TGTGCCAGCAGCCCCGGGAGTATGGGGACCCAGTACTTC.

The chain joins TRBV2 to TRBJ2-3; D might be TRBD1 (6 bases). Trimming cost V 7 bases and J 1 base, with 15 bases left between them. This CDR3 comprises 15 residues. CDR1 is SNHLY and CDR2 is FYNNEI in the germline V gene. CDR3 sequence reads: CASMKNRAGTDTQYF. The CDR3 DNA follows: TGTGCCAGCATGAAGAACAGGGCCGGCACAGATACGCAGTATTTT.

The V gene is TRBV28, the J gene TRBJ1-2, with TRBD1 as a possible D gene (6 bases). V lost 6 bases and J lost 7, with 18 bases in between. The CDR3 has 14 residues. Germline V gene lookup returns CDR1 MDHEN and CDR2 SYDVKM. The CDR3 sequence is CASRPGTPMGGYTF. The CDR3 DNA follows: TGTGCCAGCAGACCCGGGACACCCATGGGTGGCTACACCTTC.